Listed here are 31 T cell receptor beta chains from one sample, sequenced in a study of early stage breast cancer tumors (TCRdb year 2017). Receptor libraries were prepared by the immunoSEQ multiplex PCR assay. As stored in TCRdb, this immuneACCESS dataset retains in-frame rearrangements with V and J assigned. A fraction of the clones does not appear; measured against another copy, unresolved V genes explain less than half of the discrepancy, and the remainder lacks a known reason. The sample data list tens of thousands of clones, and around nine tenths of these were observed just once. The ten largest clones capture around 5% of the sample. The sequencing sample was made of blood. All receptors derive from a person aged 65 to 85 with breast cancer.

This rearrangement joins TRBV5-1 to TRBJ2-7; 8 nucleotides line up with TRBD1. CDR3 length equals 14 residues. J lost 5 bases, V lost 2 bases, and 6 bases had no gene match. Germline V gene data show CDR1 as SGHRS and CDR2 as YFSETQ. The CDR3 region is CASSFRQGRHEQYF. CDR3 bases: TGCGCCAGCAGCTTTAGACAGGGGCGCCACGAGCAGTACTTC. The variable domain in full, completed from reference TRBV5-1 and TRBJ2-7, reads KAGVTQTPRYLIKTRGQQVTLSCSPISGHRSVSWYQQTPGQGLQFLFEYFSETQRNKGNFPGRFSGRQFSNSRSEMNVSTLELGDSALYLCASSFRQGRHEQYFGPGTRLTVT.

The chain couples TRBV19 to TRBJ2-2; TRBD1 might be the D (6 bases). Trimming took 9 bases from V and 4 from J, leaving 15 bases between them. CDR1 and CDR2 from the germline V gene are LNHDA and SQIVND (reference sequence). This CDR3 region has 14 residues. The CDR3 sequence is CASLRDIATGELFF. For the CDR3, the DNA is TGTGCCAGCCTCCGGGACATAGCCACCGGGGAGCTGTTTTTT.

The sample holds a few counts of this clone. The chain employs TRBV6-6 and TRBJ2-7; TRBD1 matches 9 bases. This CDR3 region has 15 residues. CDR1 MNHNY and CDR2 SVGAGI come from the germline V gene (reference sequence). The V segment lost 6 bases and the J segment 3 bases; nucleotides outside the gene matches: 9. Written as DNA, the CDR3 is TGTGCCAGCAGCCCTGACAGGGGGAGTCACTACGAGCAGTACTTC. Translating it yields CASSPDRGSHYEQYF.

The CDR3 spells CASSQGGISGVRNEQFF. The CDR3 DNA reads as TGTGCCAGCAGCCAGGGGGGCATTAGCGGGGTTCGCAATGAGCAGTTCTTC. This chain uses TRBV11-3 with TRBJ2-1, with TRBD2 as a possible D gene (8 bases). The CDR3 is 17 residues long. The germline V gene has CDR1 SGHNT and CDR2 YENEEA. The V and J ends lost 5 bases and 6 bases respectively, with 23 bases between them.

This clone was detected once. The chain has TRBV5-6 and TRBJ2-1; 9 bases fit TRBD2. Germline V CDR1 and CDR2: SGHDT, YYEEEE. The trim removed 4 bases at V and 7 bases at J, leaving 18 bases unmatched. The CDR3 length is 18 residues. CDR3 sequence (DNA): TGTGCCAGCAGCACCCCTGTAGCGGGGGACCTGAGGGGAAATGAGCAGTTCTTC. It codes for CASSTPVAGDLRGNEQFF.

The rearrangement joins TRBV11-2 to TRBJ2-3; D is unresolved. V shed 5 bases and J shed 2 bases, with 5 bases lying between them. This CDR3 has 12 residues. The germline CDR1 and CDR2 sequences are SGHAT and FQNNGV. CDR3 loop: CASSAITDTQYF. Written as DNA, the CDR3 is TGTGCCAGCAGCGCGATCACAGATACGCAGTATTTT.

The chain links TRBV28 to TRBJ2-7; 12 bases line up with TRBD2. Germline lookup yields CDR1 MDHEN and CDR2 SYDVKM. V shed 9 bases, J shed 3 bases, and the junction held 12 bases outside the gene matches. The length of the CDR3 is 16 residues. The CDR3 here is CASYPGALAGGYEQYF. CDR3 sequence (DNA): TGTGCCAGTTACCCCGGGGCACTAGCGGGAGGCTACGAGCAGTACTTC.

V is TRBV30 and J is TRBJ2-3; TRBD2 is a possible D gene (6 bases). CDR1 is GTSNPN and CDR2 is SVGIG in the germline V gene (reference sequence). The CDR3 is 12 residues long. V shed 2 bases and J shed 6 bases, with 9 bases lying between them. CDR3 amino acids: CAWSPGSDTQYF. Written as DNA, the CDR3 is TGTGCCTGGAGTCCCGGGAGCGATACGCAGTATTTT.

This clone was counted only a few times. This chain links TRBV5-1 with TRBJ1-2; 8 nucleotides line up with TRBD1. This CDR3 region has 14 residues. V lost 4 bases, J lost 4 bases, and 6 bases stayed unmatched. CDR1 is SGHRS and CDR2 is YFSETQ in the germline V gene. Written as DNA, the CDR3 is TGCGCCAGCAGCACGGAGACAGGGGCCTATGGCTACACCTTC. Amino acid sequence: CASSTETGAYGYTF.

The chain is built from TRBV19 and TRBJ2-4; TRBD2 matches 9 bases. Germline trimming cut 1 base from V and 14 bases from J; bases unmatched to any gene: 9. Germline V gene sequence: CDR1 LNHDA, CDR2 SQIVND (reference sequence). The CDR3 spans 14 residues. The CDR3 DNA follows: TGTGCCAGTAGTATAGCGACTAGCGGAAACGTCGAGTACTTC. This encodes CASSIATSGNVEYF. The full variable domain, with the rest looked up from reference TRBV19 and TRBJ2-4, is DGGITQSPKYLFRKEGQNVTLSCEQNLNHDAMYWYRQDPGQGLRLIYYSQIVNDFQKGDIAEGYSVSREKKESFPLTVTSAQKNPTAFYLCASSIATSGNVEYFGAGTRLSVL.

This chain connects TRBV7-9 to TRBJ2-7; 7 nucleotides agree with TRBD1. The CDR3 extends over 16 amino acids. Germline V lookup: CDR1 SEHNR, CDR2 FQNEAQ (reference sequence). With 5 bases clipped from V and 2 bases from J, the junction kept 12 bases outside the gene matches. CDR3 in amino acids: CASSPPTGNPPYEQYF. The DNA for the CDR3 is TGTGCCAGCAGCCCGCCGACAGGGAATCCCCCCTACGAGCAGTACTTC.

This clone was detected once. For the CDR3, the DNA is TGTGCCAGTAGTAGACAGACAGGGGCCGGGGAGACCCAGTACTTC. Translation gives CASSRQTGAGETQYF. The rearrangement joins TRBV19 to TRBJ2-5, with 8 bases that match TRBD1. Looked up from germline, CDR1 is LNHDA and CDR2 is SQIVND (reference sequence). CDR3 size: 15 residues. Trimming removed 4 bases from V and 5 bases from J; junction bases left unmatched: 9.

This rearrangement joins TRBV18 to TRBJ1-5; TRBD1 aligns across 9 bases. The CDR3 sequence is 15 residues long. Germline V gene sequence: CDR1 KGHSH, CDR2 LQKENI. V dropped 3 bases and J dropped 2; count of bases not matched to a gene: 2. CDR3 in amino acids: CASSPNRGRNQPQHF. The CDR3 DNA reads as TGTGCCAGCTCACCCAACAGGGGGCGCAATCAGCCCCAGCATTTT.

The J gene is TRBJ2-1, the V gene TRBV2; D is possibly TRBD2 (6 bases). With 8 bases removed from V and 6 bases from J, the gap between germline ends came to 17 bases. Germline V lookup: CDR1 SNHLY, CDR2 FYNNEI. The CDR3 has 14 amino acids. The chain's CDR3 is CASHRLELGNEQFF. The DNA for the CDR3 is TGTGCCAGCCACCGACTAGAACTAGGCAATGAGCAGTTCTTC.

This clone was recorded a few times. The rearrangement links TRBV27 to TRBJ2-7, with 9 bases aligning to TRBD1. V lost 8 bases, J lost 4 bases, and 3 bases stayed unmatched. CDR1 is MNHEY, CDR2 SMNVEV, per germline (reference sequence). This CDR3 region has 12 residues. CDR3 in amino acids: CASRDREYEQYF. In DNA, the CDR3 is TGTGCCAGCCGGGACAGGGAGTACGAGCAGTACTTC.

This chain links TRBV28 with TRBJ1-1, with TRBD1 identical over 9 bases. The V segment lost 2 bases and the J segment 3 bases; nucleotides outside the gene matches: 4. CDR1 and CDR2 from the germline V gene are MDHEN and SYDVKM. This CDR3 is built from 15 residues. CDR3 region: CASSLGQGRYTEAFF. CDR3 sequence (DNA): TGTGCCAGCAGTTTAGGACAGGGGAGGTACACTGAAGCTTTCTTT. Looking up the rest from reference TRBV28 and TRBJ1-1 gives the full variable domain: DVKVTQSSRYLVKRTGEKVFLECVQDMDHENMFWYRQDPGLGLRLIYFSYDVKMKEKGDIPEGYSVSREKKERFSLILESASTNQTSMYLCASSLGQGRYTEAFFGQGTRLTVV.

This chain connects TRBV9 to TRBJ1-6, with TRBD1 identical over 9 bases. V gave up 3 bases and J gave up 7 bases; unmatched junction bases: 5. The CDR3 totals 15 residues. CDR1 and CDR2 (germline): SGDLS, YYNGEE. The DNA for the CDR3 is TGTGCCAGCAGCGCTGGACAGGGGAAAAATTCACCCCTCCACTTT. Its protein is CASSAGQGKNSPLHF.

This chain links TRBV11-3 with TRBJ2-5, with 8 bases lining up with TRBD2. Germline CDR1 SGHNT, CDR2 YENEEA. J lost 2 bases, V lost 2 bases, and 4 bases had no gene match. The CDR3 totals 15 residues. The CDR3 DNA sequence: TGTGCCAGCAGCTTAAACGGGGGGGGACAAGAGACCCAGTACTTC. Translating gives CASSLNGGGQETQYF.

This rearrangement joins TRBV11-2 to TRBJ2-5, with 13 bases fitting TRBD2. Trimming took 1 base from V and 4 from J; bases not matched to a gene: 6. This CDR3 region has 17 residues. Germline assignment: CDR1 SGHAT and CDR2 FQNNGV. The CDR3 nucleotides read TGTGCCAGCAGCTTAGTACTAGCGGGGGGGCTTCGAGAGACCCAGTACTTC. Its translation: CASSLVLAGGLRETQYF.

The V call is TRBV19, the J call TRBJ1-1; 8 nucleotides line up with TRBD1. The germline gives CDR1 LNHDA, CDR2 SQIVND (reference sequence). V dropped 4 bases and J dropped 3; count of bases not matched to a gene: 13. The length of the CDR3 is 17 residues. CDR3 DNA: TGTGCCAGTAGTAGCCCTCCCGGGACAGGATTCGACACTGAAGCTTTCTTT. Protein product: CASSSPPGTGFDTEAFF.

In DNA, the CDR3 is TGTGCCAGCCGTAAACAGGGAAACAATGAGCAGTTCTTC. Its protein product is CASRKQGNNEQFF. The chain links TRBV6-1 to TRBJ2-1, with a possible D match to TRBD1 (6 bases). CDR1 and CDR2 (germline): MNHNS, SASEGT. There are 13 residues in the CDR3. The ends were cut back, 8 bases at V and 5 bases at J, with 13 bases in the middle.

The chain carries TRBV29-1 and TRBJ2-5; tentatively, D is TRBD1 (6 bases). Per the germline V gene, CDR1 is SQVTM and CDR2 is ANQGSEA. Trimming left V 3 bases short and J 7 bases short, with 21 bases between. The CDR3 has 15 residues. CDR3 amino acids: CSVDRAGALGGTQYF. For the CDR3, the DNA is TGCAGCGTTGACCGCGCAGGCGCCCTAGGGGGGACCCAGTACTTC.

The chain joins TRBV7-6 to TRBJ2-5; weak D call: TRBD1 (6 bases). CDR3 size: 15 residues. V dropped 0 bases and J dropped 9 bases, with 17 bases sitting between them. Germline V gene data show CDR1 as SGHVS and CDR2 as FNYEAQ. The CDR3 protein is CASSLAGAKDPAQYF. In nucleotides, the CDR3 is TGTGCCAGCAGCTTAGCGGGGGCCAAAGATCCGGCCCAGTACTTC.

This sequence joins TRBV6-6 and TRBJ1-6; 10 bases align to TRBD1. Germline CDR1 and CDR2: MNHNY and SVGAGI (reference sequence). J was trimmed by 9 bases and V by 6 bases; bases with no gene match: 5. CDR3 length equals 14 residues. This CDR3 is CASRLRDRGSPLHF. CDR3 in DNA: TGTGCCAGCAGACTACGGGACAGGGGTTCACCCCTCCACTTT.

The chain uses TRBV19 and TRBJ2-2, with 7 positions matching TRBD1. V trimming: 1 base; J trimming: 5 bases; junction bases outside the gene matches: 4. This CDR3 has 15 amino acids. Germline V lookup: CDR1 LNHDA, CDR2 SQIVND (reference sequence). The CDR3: CASSIAARGTGELFF. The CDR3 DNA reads TGTGCCAGTAGTATAGCTGCCAGGGGGACCGGGGAGCTGTTTTTT.

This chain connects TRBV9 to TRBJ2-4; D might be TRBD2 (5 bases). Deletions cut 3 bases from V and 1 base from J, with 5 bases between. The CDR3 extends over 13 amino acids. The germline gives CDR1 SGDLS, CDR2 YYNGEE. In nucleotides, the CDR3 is TGTGCCAGCAGCGGAGGGGCCAAAAACATTCAGTACTTC. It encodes CASSGGAKNIQYF.

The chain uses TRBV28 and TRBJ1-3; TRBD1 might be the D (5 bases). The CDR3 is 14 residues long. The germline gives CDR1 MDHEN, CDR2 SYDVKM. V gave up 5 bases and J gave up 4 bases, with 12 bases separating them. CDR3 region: CASSDLGRGNTIYF. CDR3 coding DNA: TGTGCCAGCAGTGACCTGGGGCGGGGAAACACCATATATTTT.

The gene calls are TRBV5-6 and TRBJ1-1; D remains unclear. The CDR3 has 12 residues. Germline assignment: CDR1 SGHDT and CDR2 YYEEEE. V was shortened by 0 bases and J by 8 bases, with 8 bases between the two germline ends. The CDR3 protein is CASSLEFREAFF. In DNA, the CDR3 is TGTGCCAGCAGCTTGGAGTTTCGGGAAGCTTTCTTT.

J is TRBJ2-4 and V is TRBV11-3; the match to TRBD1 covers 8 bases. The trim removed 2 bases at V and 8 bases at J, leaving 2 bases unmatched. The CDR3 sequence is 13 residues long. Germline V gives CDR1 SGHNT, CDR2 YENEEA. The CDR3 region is CASSLNRGDIQYF. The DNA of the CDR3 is TGTGCCAGCAGCTTAAACAGGGGGGACATTCAGTACTTC.

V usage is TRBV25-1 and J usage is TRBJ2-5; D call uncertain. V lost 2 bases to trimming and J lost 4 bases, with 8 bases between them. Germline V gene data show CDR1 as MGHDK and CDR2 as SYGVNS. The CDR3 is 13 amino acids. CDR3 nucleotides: TGTGCCAGCAGTGAACCTACCGGAGAGACCCAGTACTTC. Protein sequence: CASSEPTGETQYF.

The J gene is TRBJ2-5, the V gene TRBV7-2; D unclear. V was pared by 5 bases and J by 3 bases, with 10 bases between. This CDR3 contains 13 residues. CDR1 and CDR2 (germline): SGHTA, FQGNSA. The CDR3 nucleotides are TGTGCCAGCAGCCTGCGCCTAAAAGAGACCCAGTACTTC. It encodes CASSLRLKETQYF.